This entry lists 16 T cell receptor beta chains sequenced from one sample in a study of T-cell memory formation after mild COVID-19. TCRdb reprocessed the 5' RACE reads with MiXCR, giving one entry per CDR3 protein. The sample yields fewer than 550,000 distinct CDR3 sequences, roughly 20% seen once. The sequenced material came from PBMCs or a T cell subset sorted from them (not recorded which). Receptors originate from an adult woman who had mild COVID-19 (a few samples of this study predate the infection). Cell type and time point are not known.

The genes are TRBV27 and TRBJ2-7; D may match TRBD1 or TRBD2 (5 bases each). The germline V gene encodes CDR1 MNHEY and CDR2 SMNVEV (reference sequence). The germline V and J ends were trimmed by 5 bases and 2 bases, with 13 bases remaining between them. The CDR3 consists of 14 residues. The DNA of the CDR3 is TGTGCCAGCAGTCTTGGGACGGACACCTACGAGCAGTACTTC. This codes for CASSLGTDTYEQYF.

The chain joins TRBV15 to TRBJ2-1; TRBD1 agrees at 11 bases. CDR1 is LNHNV and CDR2 is YYDKDF in the germline V gene (reference sequence). The CDR3 totals 17 residues. Unmatched junction bases numbered 12, after V lost 4 bases and J lost 7 bases. The CDR3 DNA follows: TGTGCCACCAGCACGTTACCGGGACAGGGGGGAAAAAATGAGCAGTTCTTC. It is translated as CATSTLPGQGGKNEQFF.

This clonotype was counted many times. The chain uses TRBV5-1 and TRBJ2-5, with 8 bases lining up with TRBD1. With V trimmed by 4 bases and J by 2 bases, 7 bases remained unmatched. CDR1 SGHRS and CDR2 YFSETQ come from the germline V gene. CDR3 length equals 15 residues. CDR3 sequence reads: CASSTGGQNQETQYF. In DNA, the CDR3 is TGCGCCAGCAGCACAGGGGGACAGAATCAAGAGACCCAGTACTTC. Complete variable domain (other parts from reference TRBV5-1 and TRBJ2-5): KAGVTQTPRYLIKTRGQQVTLSCSPISGHRSVSWYQQTPGQGLQFLFEYFSETQRNKGNFPGRFSGRQFSNSRSEMNVSTLELGDSALYLCASSTGGQNQETQYFGPGTRLLVL.

This clonotype was counted a few times. The rearrangement joins TRBV5-1 to TRBJ2-2; 8 nucleotides match TRBD1. The V and J ends lost 2 bases and 3 bases, in that order; junction bases with no gene match: 3. CDR3 length: 15 residues. Germline V gene lookup returns CDR1 SGHRS and CDR2 YFSETQ. The CDR3 DNA follows: TGCGCCAGCAGCTTCGCACAGGGGGACACCGGGGAGCTGTTTTTT. Translating it yields CASSFAQGDTGELFF.

J is TRBJ2-4 and V is TRBV12-3 or TRBV12-4; 8 bases line up with TRBD2. This CDR3 spans 15 amino acids. Germline trimming cut 2 bases from V and 6 bases from J; bases unmatched to any gene: 6. The CDR3 bases are TGTGCCAGCAGTTTACGGGGGGGTGCTGGAAACATTCAGTACTTC. It specifies CASSLRGGAGNIQYF.

This clonotype was detected only a few times. This chain uses TRBV18 with TRBJ2-1; TRBD2 matches 7 bases. The germline CDR1 and CDR2 sequences are KGHSH and LQKENI. V gave up 0 bases and J gave up 4 bases; unmatched junction bases: 3. There are 15 residues in the CDR3. In DNA, the CDR3 is TGTGCCAGCTCACCACCGGCTAGCGGTTACAATGAGCAGTTCTTC. It is translated as CASSPPASGYNEQFF. Based on the CDR3 plus reference TRBV18 and TRBJ2-1, the full variable domain is NAGVMQNPRHLVRRRGQEARLRCSPMKGHSHVYWYRQLPEEGLKFMVYLQKENIIDESGMPKERFSAEFPKEGPSILRIQQVVRGDSAAYFCASSPPASGYNEQFFGPGTRLTVL.

This clonotype was counted only a few times. The chain is built from TRBV7-2 and TRBJ2-7; a possible D gene is TRBD1 (6 bases). The V and J ends lost 7 bases and 0 bases respectively, with 13 bases between them. Germline V CDR1 and CDR2: SGHTA, FQGNSA. The CDR3 spans 14 residues. CDR3 coding DNA: TGTGCCAGCACGCACCCACAGGGCTCCTACGAGCAGTACTTC. This gives the protein CASTHPQGSYEQYF.

The rearrangement joins TRBV12-3 or TRBV12-4 to TRBJ1-2, with a tentative D call TRBD1 (6 bases). V lost 6 bases, J lost 10 bases, and 18 bases lay in between. The CDR3 spans 13 residues. The CDR3 nucleotides are TGTGCCAGCAGCTCCGGGACACACAGAGACTACACCTTC. Amino acid sequence: CASSSGTHRDYTF.

The chain joins TRBV29-1 to TRBJ2-7; D is unresolved. V dropped 3 bases and J dropped 6 bases, with 15 bases sitting between them. This CDR3 contains 13 residues. Germline V gene sequence: CDR1 SQVTM, CDR2 ANQGSEA. CDR3 sequence: CSVEDGLGREQYF. In DNA, the CDR3 is TGCAGCGTTGAGGACGGATTAGGCCGCGAGCAGTACTTC.

The table lists this clonotype with a few counts. The chain is built from TRBV5-8 and TRBJ2-3, with a weak D call TRBD2 (5 bases). Between the trimmed V and J ends, which lost 3 bases and 2 bases, there was a span of 10 bases. The CDR3 contains 14 residues. The germline CDR1 and CDR2 sequences are SGHTS and YDEGEE. The CDR3, as DNA: TGTGCCAGCAGCTACGGACTCACCACAGATACGCAGTATTTT. Its protein is CASSYGLTTDTQYF.

J is TRBJ2-7 and V is TRBV12-3 or TRBV12-4; D ambiguous. CDR3 length: 15 amino acids. Trimming left V 5 bases short and J 5 bases short, with 19 bases between. This CDR3 is CASSLSRKLRHEQYF. CDR3 coding DNA: TGTGCCAGCAGTCTTTCGAGAAAACTAAGGCACGAGCAGTACTTC.

This chain links TRBV20-1 with TRBJ2-3, with 9 bases matching TRBD1. The germline V gene encodes CDR1 DFQATT and CDR2 SNEGSKA (reference sequence). The CDR3 contains 13 residues. V lost 6 bases and J lost 4; bases outside the gene matches: 5. The CDR3 DNA sequence: TGCAGTGCCAGGACAGGGGCGGCAGATACGCAGTATTTT. Its translation: CSARTGAADTQYF.

This chain uses TRBV2 with TRBJ1-1, with D perhaps TRBD1 (6 bases). The germline gives CDR1 SNHLY, CDR2 FYNNEI. This CDR3 is 12 amino acids long. The V end lost 5 bases, the J end lost 9 bases, and 13 bases lay between the germline ends. The CDR3 nucleotides are TGTGCCAGCAGTAGGGAAACAGGGAAAGCTTTCTTT. This translates into CASSRETGKAFF.

CDR3: CASSKGLTANTGELFF. In nucleotides, the CDR3 is TGTGCCAGTAGTAAAGGCCTAACCGCGAACACCGGGGAGCTGTTTTTT. The chain combines TRBV19 with TRBJ2-2, with D hard to call. Trimming took off 4 bases at V and 0 bases at J, with 12 bases between the two ends. Germline V lookup: CDR1 LNHDA, CDR2 SQIVND (reference sequence). The CDR3 has 16 amino acids.

This clonotype came up a few times. The V and J genes are TRBV12-3 or TRBV12-4 and TRBJ2-3; D might be TRBD1 or TRBD2, each matching 5 bases. This CDR3 region has 15 residues. The V gene lost 4 bases and the J gene lost 2 bases, with 13 bases spanning the gap. In nucleotides, the CDR3 is TGTGCCAGCAGTTGGGGGTTTTCTCCCACAGATACGCAGTATTTT. It specifies CASSWGFSPTDTQYF.

This clonotype was observed a handful of times. The chain recombines TRBV7-6 with TRBJ2-2, with 9 bases that match TRBD1. V dropped 5 bases and J dropped 4; count of bases not matched to a gene: 8. This CDR3 is 16 amino acids long. The germline gives CDR1 SGHVS, CDR2 FNYEAQ. The CDR3 nucleotides read TGTGCCAGCAGCCCGGACAGGGGACGGGTCACCGGGGAGCTGTTTTTT. This encodes CASSPDRGRVTGELFF.